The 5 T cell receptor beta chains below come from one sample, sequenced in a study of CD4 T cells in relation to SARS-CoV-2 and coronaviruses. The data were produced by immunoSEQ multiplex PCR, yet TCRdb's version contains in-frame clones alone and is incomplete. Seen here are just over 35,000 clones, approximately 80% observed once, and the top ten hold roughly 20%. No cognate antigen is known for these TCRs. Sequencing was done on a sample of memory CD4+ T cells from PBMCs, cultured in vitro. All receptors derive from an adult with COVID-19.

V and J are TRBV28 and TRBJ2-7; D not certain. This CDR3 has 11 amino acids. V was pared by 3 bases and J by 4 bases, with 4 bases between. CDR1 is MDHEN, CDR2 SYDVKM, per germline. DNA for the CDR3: TGTGCCAGCAGTTTCCAATACGAGCAGTACTTC. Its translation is CASSFQYEQYF. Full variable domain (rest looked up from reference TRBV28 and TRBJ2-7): DVKVTQSSRYLVKRTGEKVFLECVQDMDHENMFWYRQDPGLGLRLIYFSYDVKMKEKGDIPEGYSVSREKKERFSLILESASTNQTSMYLCASSFQYEQYFGPGTRLTVT.

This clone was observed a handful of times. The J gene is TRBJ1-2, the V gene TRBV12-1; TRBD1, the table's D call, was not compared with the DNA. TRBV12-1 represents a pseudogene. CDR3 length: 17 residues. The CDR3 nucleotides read TGTGCCAGCAGTTGTCCTGTCCGGGACACCCGACAGTATGGCTACACCTTC. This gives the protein CASSCPVRDTRQYGYTF.

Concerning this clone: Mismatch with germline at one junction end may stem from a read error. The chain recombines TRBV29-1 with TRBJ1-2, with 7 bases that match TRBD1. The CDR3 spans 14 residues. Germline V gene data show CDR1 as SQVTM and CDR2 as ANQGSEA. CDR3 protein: CNVEEAGGGYGYTF. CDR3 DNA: TGCAACGTTGAAGAAGCAGGGGGAGGGTATGGCTACACCTTC.

CDR3 sequence (DNA): TGCAGTGCTAAGGACAGCTATGGCTACACCTTC. The encoded protein is CSAKDSYGYTF. J is TRBJ1-2 and V is TRBV20-1; a possible D gene is TRBD1 (6 bases). CDR1 is DFQATT and CDR2 is SNEGSKA in the germline V gene (reference sequence). The V end was cut by 4 bases, the J end by 4 bases, with 7 bases between. The CDR3 runs 11 residues.

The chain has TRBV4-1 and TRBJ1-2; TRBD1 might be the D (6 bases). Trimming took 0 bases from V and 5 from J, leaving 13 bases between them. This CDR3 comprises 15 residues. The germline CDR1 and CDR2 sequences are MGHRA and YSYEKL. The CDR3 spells CASSQEGAGIYGYTF. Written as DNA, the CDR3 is TGCGCCAGCAGCCAAGAGGGGGCTGGGATTTATGGCTACACCTTC.